A selection of T cell receptor beta chains follows, all from one sample in a study of immune evolution from preneoplasia to lung adenocarcinoma. Produced via immunoSEQ multiplex PCR; TCRdb's table is partial and in-frame only. This table has thousands of clones, about 82% appearing once. The sample consisted of FFPE minimally invasive lung adenocarcinoma tissue. Receptors originate from a person between 65 and 79 years old with lung adenocarcinoma. CDR3s leave out the opening cysteine and the closing phenylalanine or tryptophan.

v_call	j_call	cdr3_aa
TRBV28	TRBJ2-3	ASSSPLTTTHTDTQY
TRBV20-1	TRBJ2-1	SARERNEQF
TRBV5-1	TRBJ1-1	ASSLVVDVEAF
TRBV7-3	TRBJ2-3	ASSLTDRVTDTQY
TRBV4-3	TRBJ2-7	ASSQDRAGGVSYEQY
TRBV7-2	TRBJ2-7	ASSYGLAETYEQY
TRBV7-9	TRBJ1-1	ASSFRDIRNTEAF
TRBV29-1	TRBJ1-1	SVEGTGWTEAF
TRBV10-3	TRBJ2-7	AISENTNRVWDEQY
TRBV6-5	TRBJ1-2	ASSYRGKGNYGYT
TRBV7-2	TRBJ2-2	ASSQWTSGRAYTGELF
TRBV15	TRBJ2-7	ATSRDRTSPYEQY
TRBV5-4	TRBJ1-1	ASSLAWAENTEAF
TRBV7-9	TRBJ2-5	ASSSPPGLVESTQY
TRBV28	TRBJ1-5	ASSRWGSNQPQH
TRBV4-2	TRBJ2-3	ASSQTAGSRTDTQY
TRBV29-1	TRBJ2-5	SVEKLAGYQETQY
TRBV7-6	TRBJ2-1	ASSLGPNNEQF
TRBV19	TRBJ2-3	ASSMRGWADTQY
TRBV2	TRBJ2-2	ASSQGGITGELF
TRBV4-1	TRBJ2-3	ASSPAGLATDTQY